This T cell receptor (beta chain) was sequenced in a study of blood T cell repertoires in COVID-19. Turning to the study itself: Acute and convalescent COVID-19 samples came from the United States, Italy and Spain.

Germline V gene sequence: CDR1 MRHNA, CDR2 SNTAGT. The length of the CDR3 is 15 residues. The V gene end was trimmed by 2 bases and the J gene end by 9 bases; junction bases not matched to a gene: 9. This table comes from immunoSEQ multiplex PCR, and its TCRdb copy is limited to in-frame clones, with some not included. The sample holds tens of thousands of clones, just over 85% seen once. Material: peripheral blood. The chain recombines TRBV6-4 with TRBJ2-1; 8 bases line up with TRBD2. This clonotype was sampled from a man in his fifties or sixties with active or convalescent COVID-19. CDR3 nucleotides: TGTGCCAGCAGTGACAGGTTTAGCGGGGCGTCTGAGCAGTTCTTC. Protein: CASSDRFSGASEQFF.